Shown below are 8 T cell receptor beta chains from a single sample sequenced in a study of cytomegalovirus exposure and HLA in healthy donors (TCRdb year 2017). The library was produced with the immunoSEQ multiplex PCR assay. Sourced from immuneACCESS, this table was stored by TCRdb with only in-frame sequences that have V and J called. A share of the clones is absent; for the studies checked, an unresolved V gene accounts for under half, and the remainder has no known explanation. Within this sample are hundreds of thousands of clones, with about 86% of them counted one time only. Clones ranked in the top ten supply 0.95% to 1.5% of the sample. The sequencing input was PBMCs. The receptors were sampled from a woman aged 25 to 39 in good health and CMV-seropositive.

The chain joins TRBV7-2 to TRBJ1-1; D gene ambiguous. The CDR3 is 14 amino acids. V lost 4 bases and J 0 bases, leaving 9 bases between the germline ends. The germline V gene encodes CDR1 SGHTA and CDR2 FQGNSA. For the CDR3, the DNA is TGTGCCAGCAGCTCCGACTCTGTGAACACTGAAGCTTTCTTT. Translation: CASSSDSVNTEAFF.

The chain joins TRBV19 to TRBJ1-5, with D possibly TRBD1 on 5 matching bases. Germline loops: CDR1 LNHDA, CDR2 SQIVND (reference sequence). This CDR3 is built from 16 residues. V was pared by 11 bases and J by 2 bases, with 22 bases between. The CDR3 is CAGSPQGGVGNQPQHF. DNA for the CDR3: TGTGCCGGCTCTCCTCAGGGCGGCGTCGGCAATCAGCCCCAGCATTTT. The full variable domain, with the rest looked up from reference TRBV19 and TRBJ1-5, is DGGITQSPKYLFRKEGQNVTLSCEQNLNHDAMYWYRQDPGQGLRLIYYSQIVNDFQKGDIAEGYSVSREKKESFPLTVTSAQKNPTAFYLCAGSPQGGVGNQPQHFGDGTRLSIL.

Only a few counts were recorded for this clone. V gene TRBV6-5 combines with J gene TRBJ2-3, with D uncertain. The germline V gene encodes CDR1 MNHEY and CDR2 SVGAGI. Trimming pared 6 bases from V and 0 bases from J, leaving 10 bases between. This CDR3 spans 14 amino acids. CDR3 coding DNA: TGTGCCAGCAGCCTAGGCGGTAGCACAGATACGCAGTATTTT. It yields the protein CASSLGGSTDTQYF.

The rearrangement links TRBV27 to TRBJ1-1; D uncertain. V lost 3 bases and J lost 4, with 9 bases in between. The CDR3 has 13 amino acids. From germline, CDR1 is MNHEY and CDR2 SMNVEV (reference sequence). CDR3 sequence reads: CASSFRAGTEAFF. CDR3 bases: TGTGCCAGCAGTTTTAGGGCGGGCACTGAAGCTTTCTTT.

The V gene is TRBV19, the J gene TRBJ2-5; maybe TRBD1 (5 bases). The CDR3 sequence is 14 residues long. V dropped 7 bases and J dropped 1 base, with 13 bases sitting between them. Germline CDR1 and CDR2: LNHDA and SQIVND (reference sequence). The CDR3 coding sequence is TGTGCCAGTACCAAGGGGCTAGGCCAAGAGACCCAGTACTTC. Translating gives CASTKGLGQETQYF.

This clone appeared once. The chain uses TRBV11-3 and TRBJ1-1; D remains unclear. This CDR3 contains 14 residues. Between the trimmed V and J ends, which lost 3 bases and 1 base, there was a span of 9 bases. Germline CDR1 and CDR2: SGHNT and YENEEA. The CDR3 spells CASSFRDQNTEAFF. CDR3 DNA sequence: TGTGCCAGCAGCTTCCGGGATCAGAACACTGAAGCTTTCTTT.

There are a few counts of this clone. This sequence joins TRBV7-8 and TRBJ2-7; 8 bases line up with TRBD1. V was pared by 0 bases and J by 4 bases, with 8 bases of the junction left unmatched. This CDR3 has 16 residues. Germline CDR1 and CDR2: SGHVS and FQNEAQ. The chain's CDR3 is CASSLASPGGGYEQYF. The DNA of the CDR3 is TGTGCCAGCAGCTTAGCGTCGCCAGGGGGCGGTTACGAGCAGTACTTC.

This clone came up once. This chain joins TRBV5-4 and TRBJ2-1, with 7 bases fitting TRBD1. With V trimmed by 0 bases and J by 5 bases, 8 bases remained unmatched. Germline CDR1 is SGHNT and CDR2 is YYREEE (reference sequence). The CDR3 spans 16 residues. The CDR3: CASSLGVKTGNNEQFF. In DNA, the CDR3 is TGTGCCAGCAGCTTGGGGGTAAAGACAGGGAACAATGAGCAGTTCTTC. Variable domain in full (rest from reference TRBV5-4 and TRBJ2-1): ETGVTQSPTHLIKTRGQQVTLRCSSQSGHNTVSWYQQALGQGPQFIFQYYREEENGRGNFPPRFSGLQFPNYSSELNVNALELDDSALYLCASSLGVKTGNNEQFFGPGTRLTVL.